This is a list of T cell receptor beta chains from one sample in a study of shared clonotypes between healthy human individuals. Sequencing was performed with immunoSEQ multiplex PCR; in TCRdb, only in-frame clones are kept and a portion is missing. The profile shows some 2,500,000 clones, under 95% of them singletons. Source material: naive CD4+ T cells from PBMCs. Receptors originate from a man aged 18 to 29 in good health. Some clones in this sample may be carry-over from other donors' samples. CDR3s include the opening cysteine and the closing phenylalanine or tryptophan. The order of the fields is J gene, V gene, clone size, D gene, CDR3 DNA, CDR3 protein. D genes are given only for firm matches. The size entry is marked missing in some rows and otherwise reads once, few, many or a size class.

j_call: TRBJ1-2; v_call: TRBV5-6; clone_size: .; d_call: TRBD1; cdr3_nt: TGTGCCAGCAGCTGGACAGGATCCTATGGCTACACCTTC; cdr3_aa: CASSWTGSYGYTF
j_call: TRBJ2-5; v_call: TRBV4-3; clone_size: .; d_call: .; cdr3_nt: TGCGCCAGCAGCCAAGACTTTGGGGCCGATCAGACCCAGTACTTC; cdr3_aa: CASSQDFGADQTQYF
j_call: TRBJ2-7; v_call: TRBV19; clone_size: .; d_call: TRBD1; cdr3_nt: TGTGCCAGTAGCCGAACAGGGGTCCGCTACGAGCAGTACTTC; cdr3_aa: CASSRTGVRYEQYF
j_call: TRBJ2-3; v_call: TRBV2; clone_size: .; d_call: .; cdr3_nt: TGTGCCAGCAGTGAAAGCCCCTCCTACGCAGATACGCAGTATTTT; cdr3_aa: CASSESPSYADTQYF
j_call: TRBJ2-7; v_call: TRBV4-3; clone_size: .; d_call: TRBD1; cdr3_nt: TGCGCCAGCAGCCAGCGGACAGGGGGAACTTACCTCTCCTACGAGCAGTACTTC; cdr3_aa: CASSQRTGGTYLSYEQYF
j_call: TRBJ2-2; v_call: TRBV6-6; clone_size: .; d_call: .; cdr3_nt: TGTGCCAGCAGTTACTCGTACAGGAGAAACACCGGGGAGCTGTTTTTT; cdr3_aa: CASSYSYRRNTGELFF
j_call: TRBJ1-1; v_call: TRBV6-5; clone_size: .; d_call: .; cdr3_nt: TGTGCCAGCAGTCACCGGAACACTGAAGCTTTCTTT; cdr3_aa: CASSHRNTEAFF
j_call: TRBJ1-1; v_call: TRBV7-8; clone_size: once; d_call: .; cdr3_nt: TGTGCCAGCAGCTTAGCGCAGGCGGCGAACACTGAAGCTTTCTTT; cdr3_aa: CASSLAQAANTEAFF
j_call: TRBJ2-6; v_call: TRBV16; clone_size: .; d_call: .; cdr3_nt: TGTGCCAGCAGCCAACAGGGGATCTCTGGGGCCAACGTCCTGACTTTC; cdr3_aa: CASSQQGISGANVLTF
j_call: TRBJ2-3; v_call: TRBV5-4; clone_size: .; d_call: .; cdr3_nt: TGTGCCAGCAGCTTGGCCGGAGGGACTTCTCGGCAGGCGCAGTATTTT; cdr3_aa: CASSLAGGTSRQAQYF
j_call: TRBJ2-7; v_call: TRBV19; clone_size: few; d_call: TRBD2; cdr3_nt: TGTGCCAGTAGTCTCCCGGGACTAGCTTCCTACGAGCAGTACTTC; cdr3_aa: CASSLPGLASYEQYF
j_call: TRBJ1-2; v_call: TRBV5-1; clone_size: .; d_call: .; cdr3_nt: TGCGCCAGCAGCTCAGGACAGACCCTTGGGTATGGCTACACCTTC; cdr3_aa: CASSSGQTLGYGYTF
j_call: TRBJ2-5; v_call: TRBV7-9; clone_size: .; d_call: TRBD2; cdr3_nt: TGTGCCAGCAGCTTGGGGACTAGCGGGAGATTAGGGGAGACCCAGTACTTC; cdr3_aa: CASSLGTSGRLGETQYF
j_call: TRBJ2-2; v_call: TRBV27; clone_size: once; d_call: .; cdr3_nt: TGTGCCAGCAGTTCCGGACAGAGCCACGGGGAGCTGTTTTTT; cdr3_aa: CASSSGQSHGELFF
j_call: TRBJ1-2; v_call: TRBV29-1; clone_size: .; d_call: TRBD1; cdr3_nt: TGCAGCGCAATAATACCGGGACAGGGGGCTGGCTACACCTTC; cdr3_aa: CSAIIPGQGAGYTF
j_call: TRBJ2-7; v_call: TRBV5-8; clone_size: .; d_call: .; cdr3_nt: TGTGCCAGCAGCTTGTTTCCTTGGTCCAGCTCCTACGAGCAGTACTTC; cdr3_aa: CASSLFPWSSSYEQYF
j_call: TRBJ2-7; v_call: TRBV27; clone_size: .; d_call: TRBD1; cdr3_nt: TGTGCCAGCAGTTCCTACAGGGGGCAGGCCGAGCAGTACTTC; cdr3_aa: CASSSYRGQAEQYF
j_call: TRBJ2-7; v_call: TRBV11-2; clone_size: .; d_call: TRBD1; cdr3_nt: TGTGCCAGCAGCTCCGATTGGACAGGAACCTACGAGCAGTACTTC; cdr3_aa: CASSSDWTGTYEQYF
j_call: TRBJ2-1; v_call: TRBV18; clone_size: .; d_call: .; cdr3_nt: TGTGCCAGCTCACCCAGCGGCCCCTCCTACAATGAGCAGTTCTTC; cdr3_aa: CASSPSGPSYNEQFF
j_call: TRBJ2-5; v_call: TRBV28; clone_size: .; d_call: .; cdr3_nt: TGTGCCAGCAGTTCCCCCCCGGGGGTTTCCCAGTACTTC; cdr3_aa: CASSSPPGVSQYF
j_call: TRBJ1-5; v_call: TRBV28; clone_size: .; d_call: TRBD1; cdr3_nt: TGTGCCAGCAGTCAGCGACAGGGGACTCAGCCCCAGCATTTT; cdr3_aa: CASSQRQGTQPQHF
j_call: TRBJ1-5; v_call: TRBV11-2; clone_size: .; d_call: TRBD1; cdr3_nt: TGTGCCAGCAGCTTTTCAGGACAGGCCGGAAATCAGCCCCAGCATTTT; cdr3_aa: CASSFSGQAGNQPQHF
j_call: TRBJ1-5; v_call: TRBV19; clone_size: .; d_call: .; cdr3_nt: TGTGCCAGTAGTATCGAACAGGGACCTTATAGCAATCAGCCCCAGCATTTT; cdr3_aa: CASSIEQGPYSNQPQHF
j_call: TRBJ1-1; v_call: TRBV28; clone_size: .; d_call: .; cdr3_nt: TGTGCCAGCAGTTCGACAGGTTTGAACACTGAAGCTTTCTTT; cdr3_aa: CASSSTGLNTEAFF
j_call: TRBJ2-2; v_call: TRBV18; clone_size: .; d_call: TRBD2; cdr3_nt: TGTGCCAGCTCACCGGTTGGACTAGCGGGAACCGGGGAGCTGTTTTTT; cdr3_aa: CASSPVGLAGTGELFF
j_call: TRBJ2-7; v_call: TRBV10-2; clone_size: .; d_call: TRBD2; cdr3_nt: TGCGCCAGCAGGTTAGCGGGCAGCTCCTACGAGCAGTACTTC; cdr3_aa: CASRLAGSSYEQYF
j_call: TRBJ2-7; v_call: TRBV5-1; clone_size: .; d_call: .; cdr3_nt: TGCGCCAGCAGCTTGGACAGGCCATCCTACGAGCAGTACTTC; cdr3_aa: CASSLDRPSYEQYF
j_call: TRBJ1-2; v_call: TRBV7-9; clone_size: .; d_call: .; cdr3_nt: TGTGCCAGCAGCCCGGGACTGGGGGGGACCCATGGCTACACCTTC; cdr3_aa: CASSPGLGGTHGYTF
j_call: TRBJ2-2; v_call: TRBV5-1; clone_size: .; d_call: TRBD2; cdr3_nt: TGCGCCAGCAGCCCCGGACTAGCGGGAGCCCCCGGGGAGCTGTTTTTT; cdr3_aa: CASSPGLAGAPGELFF
j_call: TRBJ1-5; v_call: TRBV5-1; clone_size: once; d_call: .; cdr3_nt: TGCGCCAGCAGCTTGGGTATAGTGGGTAGCAATCAGCCCCAGCATTTT; cdr3_aa: CASSLGIVGSNQPQHF
j_call: TRBJ1-2; v_call: TRBV2; clone_size: .; d_call: .; cdr3_nt: TGTGCCAGCAACCCCCGAGAATCCTTTAACTATGGCTACACCTTC; cdr3_aa: CASNPRESFNYGYTF
j_call: TRBJ2-1; v_call: TRBV7-3; clone_size: .; d_call: .; cdr3_nt: TGTGCCAGCAGCCCAGGCTCGGGGAGCTCCTACAATGAGCAGTTCTTC; cdr3_aa: CASSPGSGSSYNEQFF
j_call: TRBJ2-5; v_call: TRBV5-1; clone_size: .; d_call: .; cdr3_nt: TGCGCCAGCAGCCCCCGGATGGGAGAGACCCAGTACTTC; cdr3_aa: CASSPRMGETQYF
j_call: TRBJ2-1; v_call: TRBV5-1; clone_size: .; d_call: TRBD2; cdr3_nt: TGCGCCAGCAGCTTGTCGGGAGGGTTCTCCTACAATGAGCAGTTCTTC; cdr3_aa: CASSLSGGFSYNEQFF
j_call: TRBJ1-2; v_call: TRBV10-3; clone_size: .; d_call: TRBD1; cdr3_nt: TGTGCCATCAGGCCGGACAGGGGCAACTATGGCTACACCTTC; cdr3_aa: CAIRPDRGNYGYTF
j_call: TRBJ2-7; v_call: TRBV11-2; clone_size: .; d_call: .; cdr3_nt: TGTGCCAGCAGCCAGGGACGTCGGGTCAACTCCTACGAGCAGTACTTC; cdr3_aa: CASSQGRRVNSYEQYF
j_call: TRBJ1-5; v_call: TRBV30; clone_size: .; d_call: .; cdr3_nt: TGTGCCTGGAGTGATTGGGTAGGGGCCCAGCATTTT; cdr3_aa: CAWSDWVGAQHF
j_call: TRBJ2-2; v_call: TRBV27; clone_size: once; d_call: .; cdr3_nt: TGTGCCAGGCGCCGGCTACAGGGCCGTATCCCCGGGGAGCTGTTTTTT; cdr3_aa: CARRRLQGRIPGELFF
j_call: TRBJ1-1; v_call: TRBV29-1; clone_size: .; d_call: .; cdr3_nt: TGCAGCGTTGCTTCTGGGGGTAGCACTGAAGCTTTCTTT; cdr3_aa: CSVASGGSTEAFF
j_call: TRBJ2-7; v_call: TRBV7-2; clone_size: .; d_call: .; cdr3_nt: TGTGCCAGCAGCTTAGTACAGGTCCCCGGGTACGAGCAGTACTTC; cdr3_aa: CASSLVQVPGYEQYF
j_call: TRBJ2-7; v_call: TRBV5-1; clone_size: .; d_call: .; cdr3_nt: TGCGCCAGCAGCTCGGGGGGCATATCTCCCTACGAGCAGTACTTC; cdr3_aa: CASSSGGISPYEQYF
j_call: TRBJ2-7; v_call: TRBV5-1; clone_size: once; d_call: .; cdr3_nt: TGCGCCAGCAGCTTGGCCCCCGAGACTACCTACGAGCAGTACTTC; cdr3_aa: CASSLAPETTYEQYF
j_call: TRBJ2-3; v_call: TRBV18; clone_size: once; d_call: .; cdr3_nt: TGTGCCAGCTCACCTCCCAGTTTCACAGATACGCAGTATTTT; cdr3_aa: CASSPPSFTDTQYF